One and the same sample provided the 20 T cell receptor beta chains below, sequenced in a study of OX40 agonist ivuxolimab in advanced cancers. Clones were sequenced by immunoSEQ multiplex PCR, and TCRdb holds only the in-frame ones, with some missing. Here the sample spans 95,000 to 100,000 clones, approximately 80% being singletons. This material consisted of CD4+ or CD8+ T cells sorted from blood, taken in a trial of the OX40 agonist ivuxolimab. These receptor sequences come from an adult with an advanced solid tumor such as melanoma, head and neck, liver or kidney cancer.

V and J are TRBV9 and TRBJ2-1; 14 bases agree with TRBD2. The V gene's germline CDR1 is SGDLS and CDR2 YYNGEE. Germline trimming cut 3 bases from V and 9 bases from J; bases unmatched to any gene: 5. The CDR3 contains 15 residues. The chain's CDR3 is CASSAGLAGGPEQFF. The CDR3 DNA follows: TGTGCCAGCAGCGCCGGACTAGCGGGGGGTCCTGAGCAGTTCTTC.

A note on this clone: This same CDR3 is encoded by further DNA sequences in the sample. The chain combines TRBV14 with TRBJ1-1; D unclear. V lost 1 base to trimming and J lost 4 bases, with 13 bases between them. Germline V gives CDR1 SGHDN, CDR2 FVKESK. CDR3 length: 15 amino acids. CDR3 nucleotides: TGTGCCAGCAGCCAAGTAGGAGGATTTGGCACTGAAGCTTTCTTT. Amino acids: CASSQVGGFGTEAFF.

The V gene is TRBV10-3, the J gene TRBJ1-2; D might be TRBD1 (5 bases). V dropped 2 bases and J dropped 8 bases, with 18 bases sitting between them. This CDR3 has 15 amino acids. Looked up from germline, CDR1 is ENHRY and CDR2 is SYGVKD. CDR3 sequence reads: CAISEGGPLRSGYTF. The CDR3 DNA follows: TGTGCCATCAGTGAGGGGGGACCCCTAAGGAGCGGCTACACCTTC.

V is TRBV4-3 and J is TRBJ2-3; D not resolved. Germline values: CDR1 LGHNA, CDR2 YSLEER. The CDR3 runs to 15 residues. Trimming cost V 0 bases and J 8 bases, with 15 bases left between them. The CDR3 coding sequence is TGCGCCAGCAGCCAAGATACCACAAAATCAGCTACGCAGTATTTT. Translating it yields CASSQDTTKSATQYF.

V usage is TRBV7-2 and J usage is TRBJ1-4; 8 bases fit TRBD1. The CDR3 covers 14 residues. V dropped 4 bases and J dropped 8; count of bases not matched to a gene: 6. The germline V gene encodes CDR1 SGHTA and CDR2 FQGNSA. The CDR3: CASSSGGWREKLFF. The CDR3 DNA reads TGTGCCAGCAGCTCAGGGGGCTGGAGAGAAAAACTGTTTTTT.

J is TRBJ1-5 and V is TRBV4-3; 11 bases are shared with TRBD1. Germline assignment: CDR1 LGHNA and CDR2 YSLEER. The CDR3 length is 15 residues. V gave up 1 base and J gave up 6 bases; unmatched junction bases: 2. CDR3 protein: CASSQGTGGGQPQHF. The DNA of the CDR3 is TGCGCCAGCAGCCAAGGGACAGGGGGCGGTCAGCCCCAGCATTTT.

CDR3 sequence (DNA): TGCGCCAGCAGCTTGGATCTGACGGGCGGAAACACCATATATTTT. Its translation is CASSLDLTGGNTIYF. The V and J genes are TRBV5-1 and TRBJ1-3; D is unresolved. The length of the CDR3 is 15 residues. Deletions cut 0 bases from V and 4 bases from J, with 11 bases between. Germline V CDR1 and CDR2: SGHRS, YFSETQ. Complete variable domain (other parts from reference TRBV5-1 and TRBJ1-3): KAGVTQTPRYLIKTRGQQVTLSCSPISGHRSVSWYQQTPGQGLQFLFEYFSETQRNKGNFPGRFSGRQFSNSRSEMNVSTLELGDSALYLCASSLDLTGGNTIYFGEGSWLTVV.

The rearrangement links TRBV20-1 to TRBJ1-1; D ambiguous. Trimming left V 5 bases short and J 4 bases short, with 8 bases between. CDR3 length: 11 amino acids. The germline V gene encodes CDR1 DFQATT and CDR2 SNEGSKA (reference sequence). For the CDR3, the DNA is TGCAGTGCTCCTTACAGCACTGAAGCTTTCTTT. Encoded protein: CSAPYSTEAFF.

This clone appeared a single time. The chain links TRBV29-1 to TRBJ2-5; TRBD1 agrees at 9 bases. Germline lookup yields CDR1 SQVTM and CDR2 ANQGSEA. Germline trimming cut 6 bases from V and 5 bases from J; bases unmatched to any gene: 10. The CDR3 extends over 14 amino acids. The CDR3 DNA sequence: TGCAGCGTCAGGGACAGGGTCGGTGTGGAGACCCAGTACTTC. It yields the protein CSVRDRVGVETQYF. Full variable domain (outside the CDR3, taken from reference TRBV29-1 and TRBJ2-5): SAVISQKPSRDICQRGTSLTIQCQVDSQVTMMFWYRQQPGQSLTLIATANQGSEATYESGFVIDKFPISRPNLTFSTLTVSNMSPEDSSIYLCSVRDRVGVETQYFGPGTRLLVL.

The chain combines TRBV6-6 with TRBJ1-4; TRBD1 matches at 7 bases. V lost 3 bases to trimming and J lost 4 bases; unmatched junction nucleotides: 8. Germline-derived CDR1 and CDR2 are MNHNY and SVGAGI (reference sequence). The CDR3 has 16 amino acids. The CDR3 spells CASSYRTGENNEKLFF. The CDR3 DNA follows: TGTGCCAGCAGTTATAGAACAGGGGAGAATAATGAAAAACTGTTTTTT.

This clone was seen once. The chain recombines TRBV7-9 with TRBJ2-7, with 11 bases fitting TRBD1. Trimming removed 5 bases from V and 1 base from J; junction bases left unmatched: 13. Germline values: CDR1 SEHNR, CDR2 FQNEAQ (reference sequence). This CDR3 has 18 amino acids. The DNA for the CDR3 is TGTGCCAGCAGCCATTTAGCGAAAGGACAGGGGGCTTCCTACGAGCAGTACTTC. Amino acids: CASSHLAKGQGASYEQYF. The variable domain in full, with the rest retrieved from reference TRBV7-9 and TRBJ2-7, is DTGVSQNPRHKITKRGQNVTFRCDPISEHNRLYWYRQTLGQGPEFLTYFQNEAQLEKSRLLSDRFSAERPKGSFSTLEIQRTEQGDSAMYLCASSHLAKGQGASYEQYFGPGTRLTVT.

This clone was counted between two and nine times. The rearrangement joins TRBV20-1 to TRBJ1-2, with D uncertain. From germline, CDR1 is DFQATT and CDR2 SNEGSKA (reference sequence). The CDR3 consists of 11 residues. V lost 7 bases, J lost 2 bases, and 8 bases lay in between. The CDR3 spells CSGGRNYGYTF. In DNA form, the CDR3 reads TGCAGTGGAGGGAGGAACTATGGCTACACCTTC.

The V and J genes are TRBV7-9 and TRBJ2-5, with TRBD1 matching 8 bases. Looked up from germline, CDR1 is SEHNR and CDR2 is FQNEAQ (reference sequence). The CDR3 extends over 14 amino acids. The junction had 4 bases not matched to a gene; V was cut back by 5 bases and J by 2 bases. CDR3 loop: CASSHRGKQETQYF. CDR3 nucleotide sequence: TGTGCCAGCAGCCACAGGGGGAAACAAGAGACCCAGTACTTC.

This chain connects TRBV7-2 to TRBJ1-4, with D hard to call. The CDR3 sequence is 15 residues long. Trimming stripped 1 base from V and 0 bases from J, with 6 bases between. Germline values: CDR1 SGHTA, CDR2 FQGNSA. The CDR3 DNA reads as TGTGCCAGCAGCTTAGATTTTTCAACTAATGAAAAACTGTTTTTT. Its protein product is CASSLDFSTNEKLFF.

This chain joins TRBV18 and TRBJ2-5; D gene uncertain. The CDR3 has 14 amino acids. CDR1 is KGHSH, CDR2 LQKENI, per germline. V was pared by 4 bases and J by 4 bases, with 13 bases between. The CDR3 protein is CASSRDTRRETQYF. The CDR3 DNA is TGTGCCAGCTCACGCGACACCCGGAGAGAGACCCAGTACTTC.

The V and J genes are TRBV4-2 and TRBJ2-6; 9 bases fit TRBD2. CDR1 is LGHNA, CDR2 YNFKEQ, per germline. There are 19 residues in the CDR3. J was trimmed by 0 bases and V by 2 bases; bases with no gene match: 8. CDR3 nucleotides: TGTGCCAGCAGCCAAATTAGCGGGGGCTTCCTCTCTGGGGCCAACGTCCTGACTTTC. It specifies CASSQISGGFLSGANVLTF.

CDR3 DNA sequence: TGTGCCAGCAGCTTGGCTACAGGGGGGTATAACACTGAAGCTTTCTTT. It codes for CASSLATGGYNTEAFF. This chain joins TRBV5-4 and TRBJ1-1, with 8 bases fitting TRBD1. Per the germline V gene, CDR1 is SGHNT and CDR2 is YYREEE (reference sequence). The V gene end was trimmed by 0 bases and the J gene end by 2 bases; junction bases not matched to a gene: 6. CDR3 size: 16 residues. The full variable domain, with the rest looked up from reference TRBV5-4 and TRBJ1-1, is ETGVTQSPTHLIKTRGQQVTLRCSSQSGHNTVSWYQQALGQGPQFIFQYYREEENGRGNFPPRFSGLQFPNYSSELNVNALELDDSALYLCASSLATGGYNTEAFFGQGTRLTVV.

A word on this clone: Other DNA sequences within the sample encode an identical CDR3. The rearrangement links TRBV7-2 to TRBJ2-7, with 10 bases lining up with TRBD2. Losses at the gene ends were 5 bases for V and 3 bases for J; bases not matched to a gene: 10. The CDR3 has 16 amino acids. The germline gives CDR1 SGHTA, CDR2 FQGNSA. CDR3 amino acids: CASSAAKREGRYEQYF. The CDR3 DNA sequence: TGTGCCAGCAGCGCCGCTAAGCGGGAGGGCCGCTACGAGCAGTACTTC.

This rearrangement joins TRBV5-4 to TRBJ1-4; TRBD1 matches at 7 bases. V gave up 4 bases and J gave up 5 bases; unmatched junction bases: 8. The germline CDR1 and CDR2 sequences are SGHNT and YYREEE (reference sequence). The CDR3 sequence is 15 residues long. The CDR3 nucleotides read TGTGCCAGCAGCCACGGACAGGTTATGAATGAAAAACTGTTTTTT. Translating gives CASSHGQVMNEKLFF. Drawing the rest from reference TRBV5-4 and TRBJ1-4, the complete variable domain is ETGVTQSPTHLIKTRGQQVTLRCSSQSGHNTVSWYQQALGQGPQFIFQYYREEENGRGNFPPRFSGLQFPNYSSELNVNALELDDSALYLCASSHGQVMNEKLFFGSGTQLSVL.

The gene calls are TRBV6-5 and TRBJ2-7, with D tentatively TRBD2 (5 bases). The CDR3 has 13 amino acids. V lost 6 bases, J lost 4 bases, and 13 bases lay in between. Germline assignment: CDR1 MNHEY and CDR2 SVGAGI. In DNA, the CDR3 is TGTGCCAGCAGCCCAGGACTGGAATACGAGCAGTACTTC. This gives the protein CASSPGLEYEQYF.